The 14 T cell receptor beta chains presented below share a single source sample, sequenced in a study of shared clonotypes between healthy human individuals. CD45RO-negative CD8 cells positively selected for CCR7 made up the naive population, which excluded terminally differentiated effector memory CD45RA+ cells. Sequenced by immunoSEQ multiplex PCR; TCRdb stores in-frame clones only, minus some. The table shows about 2 million clones, with approximately 94% occurring only once. The specimen sequenced was naive CD8+ T cells sorted from blood. These receptors came from a man aged 18 to 30 in good health.

This chain uses TRBV28 with TRBJ2-7, with 8 positions matching TRBD2. The CDR3 has 15 residues. With V trimmed by 4 bases and J by 3 bases, 8 bases remained unmatched. Germline loops: CDR1 MDHEN, CDR2 SYDVKM. DNA for the CDR3: TGTGCCAGCAGTTCAGGAGCGGGGGTAGACTACGAGCAGTACTTC. It specifies CASSSGAGVDYEQYF. Combining the CDR3 with reference TRBV28 and TRBJ2-7 gives the whole variable domain DVKVTQSSRYLVKRTGEKVFLECVQDMDHENMFWYRQDPGLGLRLIYFSYDVKMKEKGDIPEGYSVSREKKERFSLILESASTNQTSMYLCASSSGAGVDYEQYFGPGTRLTVT.

The chain combines TRBV30 with TRBJ2-1; the match to TRBD2 covers 10 bases. The V gene end was trimmed by 7 bases and the J gene end by 6 bases; junction bases not matched to a gene: 9. This CDR3 comprises 14 residues. CDR1 GTSNPN and CDR2 SVGIG come from the germline V gene (reference sequence). The CDR3 protein is CAYEGVAGGNEQFF. In nucleotides, the CDR3 is TGTGCCTACGAGGGGGTAGCGGGAGGCAATGAGCAGTTCTTC. Based on the CDR3 plus reference TRBV30 and TRBJ2-1, the full variable domain is SQTIHQWPATLVQPVGSPLSLECTVEGTSNPNLYWYRQAAGRGLQLLFYSVGIGQISSEVPQNLSASRPQDRQFILSSKKLLLSDSGFYLCAYEGVAGGNEQFFGPGTRLTVL.

The CDR3 DNA reads as TGTGCCAGCGACCGTGCGGGGGAGTACGGTACAGATACGCAGTATTTT. Residues: CASDRAGEYGTDTQYF. The gene calls are TRBV7-9 and TRBJ2-3; 7 bases are a match to TRBD2. The CDR3 length is 16 residues. The V and J ends lost 8 bases and 3 bases, in that order; junction bases with no gene match: 14. Germline V gene data show CDR1 as SEHNR and CDR2 as FQNEAQ (reference sequence). Combining the CDR3 with reference TRBV7-9 and TRBJ2-3 gives the whole variable domain DTGVSQNPRHKITKRGQNVTFRCDPISEHNRLYWYRQTLGQGPEFLTYFQNEAQLEKSRLLSDRFSAERPKGSFSTLEIQRTEQGDSAMYLCASDRAGEYGTDTQYFGPGTRLTVL.

The J gene is TRBJ2-7, the V gene TRBV4-1; 8 bases match TRBD2. The CDR3 contains 15 residues. The germline gives CDR1 MGHRA, CDR2 YSYEKL. V shed 2 bases, J shed 2 bases, and the junction held 5 bases outside the gene matches. CDR3 sequence reads: CASSQQPGLAYEQYF. As DNA, the CDR3 is TGCGCCAGCAGCCAACAGCCGGGACTAGCCTACGAGCAGTACTTC.

This chain links TRBV28 with TRBJ1-1; TRBD1 is a possible D gene (6 bases). The CDR3 totals 14 residues. Trimming cost V 6 bases and J 0 bases, with 11 bases left between them. Per germline, CDR1 MDHEN and CDR2 SYDVKM. For the CDR3, the DNA is TGTGCCAGCAGCCAGGGGTTAATGAACACTGAAGCTTTCTTT. As protein: CASSQGLMNTEAFF.

The chain links TRBV11-2 to TRBJ2-1; 8 bases are shared with TRBD2. This CDR3 has 14 residues. Germline CDR1 is SGHAT and CDR2 is FQNNGV. V lost 1 base to trimming and J lost 9 bases; unmatched junction nucleotides: 5. Here the CDR3 DNA reads TGTGCCAGCAGCTTAGGAGCGGGAGTCATTGAGCAGTTCTTC. Translated, it gives CASSLGAGVIEQFF.

The chain recombines TRBV5-6 with TRBJ1-2; 7 positions match TRBD1. Germline trimming cut 5 bases from V and 13 bases from J; bases unmatched to any gene: 20. This CDR3 region has 15 residues. CDR1 and CDR2 (germline): SGHDT, YYEEEE. The DNA for the CDR3 is TGTGCCAGCAGGTTGTTAATCGGACAGGAACCCTTTCCCACCTTC. Its protein is CASRLLIGQEPFPTF. Combining the CDR3 with reference TRBV5-6 and TRBJ1-2 gives the whole variable domain DAGVTQSPTHLIKTRGQQVTLRCSPKSGHDTVSWYQQALGQGPQFIFQYYEEEERQRGNFPDRFSGHQFPNYSSELNVNALLLGDSALYLCASRLLIGQEPFPTFGSGTRLTVV.

The J gene is TRBJ2-7, the V gene TRBV4-1; D is perhaps TRBD2 (6 bases). The length of the CDR3 is 16 residues. Trimming pared 1 base from V and 7 bases from J, leaving 20 bases between. From germline, CDR1 is MGHRA and CDR2 YSYEKL. The CDR3 region is CASSQGPLASSGEQYF. CDR3 DNA sequence: TGCGCCAGCAGCCAAGGTCCCCTAGCGTCCTCCGGGGAGCAGTACTTC.

Only one count was recorded for this clone. The rearrangement links TRBV11-2 to TRBJ2-2; D unclear. V was trimmed by 6 bases and J by 4 bases, leaving 12 bases between them. The CDR3 runs 14 residues. Germline assignment: CDR1 SGHAT and CDR2 FQNNGV. For the CDR3, the DNA is TGTGCCAGCAGTTCGGGTCTCTTCACCGGGGAGCTGTTTTTT. This gives the protein CASSSGLFTGELFF.

In regard to this clone: A much larger clone is a single base away; this may be a read error. The CDR3 here is CASSPYYEQYF. DNA of the CDR3: TGTGCCAGCAGCCCCTACTACGAGCAGTACTTC. This chain joins TRBV11-2 and TRBJ2-7; D gene ambiguous. The CDR3 sequence is 11 residues long. Per germline, CDR1 SGHAT and CDR2 FQNNGV. Trimming took 5 bases from V and 3 from J, leaving 5 bases between them.

The chain combines TRBV28 with TRBJ1-4; D is undetermined. V lost 5 bases, J lost 8 bases, and 6 bases lay in between. The length of the CDR3 is 11 residues. Germline V gene lookup returns CDR1 MDHEN and CDR2 SYDVKM. The CDR3 DNA follows: TGTGCCAGCAGTCCCCAGGAAAAACTGTTTTTT. Translation: CASSPQEKLFF.

The V call is TRBV7-2, the J call TRBJ2-1; 12 nucleotides agree with TRBD2. V shed 0 bases and J 2 bases; nucleotides not matched to a gene: 5. The CDR3 runs to 18 residues. The germline V gene has CDR1 SGHTA and CDR2 FQGNSA. This chain's CDR3 is CASSLADGLAGPYNEQFF. The CDR3 nucleotides read TGTGCCAGCAGCTTAGCCGATGGACTAGCGGGACCCTACAATGAGCAGTTCTTC.

In the case of this clone: Other DNA sequences in the sample encode the same CDR3. The chain couples TRBV5-1 to TRBJ2-1; 13 nucleotides line up with TRBD2. The length of the CDR3 is 16 residues. V lost 2 bases to trimming and J lost 4 bases; unmatched junction nucleotides: 3. Germline CDR1 SGHRS, CDR2 YFSETQ. The CDR3, as DNA: TGCGCCAGCAGCTTCCGACTAGCGGGGGGTTACAATGAGCAGTTCTTC. Translation: CASSFRLAGGYNEQFF.

This rearrangement joins TRBV2 to TRBJ2-7; TRBD1 or TRBD2 may be the D gene (5 bases each). V lost 4 bases and J 2 bases, leaving 18 bases between the germline ends. Per germline, CDR1 SNHLY and CDR2 FYNNEI. The CDR3 spans 16 residues. Written as DNA, the CDR3 is TGTGCCAGCAGTGGGGACCCAACCATTAGAGCCTACGAGCAGTACTTC. This sequence encodes CASSGDPTIRAYEQYF.